This T cell receptor beta chain was sequenced during a study of T cells after yellow fever vaccination. Study outcomes and limitations: Booster sampling recovered most clones from primary vaccination (roughly 96% CD4, approximately 90% CD8). There was a possibility that FACS-sorted repertoires contained abundant clonotypes contaminating from the bulk population.

This CDR3 spans 16 amino acids. Per germline, CDR1 KGHDR and CDR2 SFDVKD. Trimming cost V 3 bases and J 2 bases; bases outside gene matches: 6. As concerns this clonotype: The antigen remains unidentified.

Conversion of TCR transcripts into cDNA relied on 5'RACE template switching, which added a universal primer site and UMIs. TCRdb called the 5' RACE reads again in MiXCR, with one record for every CDR3 protein. The sample carries more than 350,000 distinct CDR3 sequences, about 9.9% recorded once. The sequenced sample was PBMCs, obtained on the day of the first yellow fever vaccination. This TCR came from a young man who received the YFV17D yellow fever vaccine. The chain carries TRBV24-1 and TRBJ2-1; 7 bases fit TRBD1. This CDR3 reads CATSDHAGGAYNEQFF. The CDR3 DNA sequence: TGTGCCACCAGTGATCATGCAGGGGGTGCCTACAATGAGCAGTTCTTC.